A selection of T cell receptor beta chains follows, all from one sample in a study of blood T cell repertoires in COVID-19. Sequencing used immunoSEQ multiplex PCR; TCRdb keeps in-frame clones, though not all of them. The data hold around 380,000 clones, with roughly 86% observed a single time. The sequenced sample consisted of peripheral blood. The receptors shown here come from a human donor with acute or convalescent COVID-19. The donor label of this sample is uncertain. Both conserved end residues are part of each CDR3. D genes are given only for firm matches. Clone size appears in some rows only: once, few, many, or a class for an expanded clone.

D: -
V: TRBV4-2
size: -
J: TRBJ2-1
DNA: TGTGCCAGCAGCCAAGATGCGGGCCTAGGGCAGTTCTTC
CDR3: CASSQDAGLGQFF

D: -
V: TRBV18
size: -
J: TRBJ2-1
DNA: TGTGCCAGCTCACGGGACTCTGACAATGAGCAGTTCTTC
CDR3: CASSRDSDNEQFF

D: -
V: TRBV2
size: few
J: TRBJ1-2
DNA: TGTGCCAGCGGTAGGCAGGGTCATGGCTACACCTTC
CDR3: CASGRQGHGYTF

D: TRBD1
V: TRBV28
size: -
J: TRBJ1-5
DNA: TGTGCCAGCAGTTTATTAGGGGGCGGAAATCAGCCCCAGCATTTT
CDR3: CASSLLGGGNQPQHF

D: -
V: TRBV18
size: -
J: TRBJ1-1
DNA: TGTGCCAGCTCACCAGAGTTTTTCATGAGGACTGAAGCTTTCTTT
CDR3: CASSPEFFMRTEAFF

D: -
V: TRBV11-2
size: -
J: TRBJ1-6
DNA: TGTGCCAGCAGCCCGCCGCGTGGACAGAGCTATAATTCACCCCTCCACTTT
CDR3: CASSPPRGQSYNSPLHF

D: -
V: TRBV14
size: -
J: TRBJ2-7
DNA: TGTGCCAGCAGCCTCTCCGGCGAGCAGTACTTC
CDR3: CASSLSGEQYF

D: -
V: TRBV30
size: few
J: TRBJ2-3
DNA: TGTGCCTGGAGTGTACGGAGAGCAGATACGCAGTATTTT
CDR3: CAWSVRRADTQYF

D: TRBD2
V: TRBV28
size: -
J: TRBJ2-5
DNA: TGTGCCAGCAGTTTATCTCCTAGCGGGGGGGCTGAGACCCAGTACTTC
CDR3: CASSLSPSGGAETQYF

D: TRBD1
V: TRBV28
size: -
J: TRBJ2-7
DNA: TGTGCCAGCAGTTTAACAGGGGGCACCTACGAGCAGTACTTC
CDR3: CASSLTGGTYEQYF